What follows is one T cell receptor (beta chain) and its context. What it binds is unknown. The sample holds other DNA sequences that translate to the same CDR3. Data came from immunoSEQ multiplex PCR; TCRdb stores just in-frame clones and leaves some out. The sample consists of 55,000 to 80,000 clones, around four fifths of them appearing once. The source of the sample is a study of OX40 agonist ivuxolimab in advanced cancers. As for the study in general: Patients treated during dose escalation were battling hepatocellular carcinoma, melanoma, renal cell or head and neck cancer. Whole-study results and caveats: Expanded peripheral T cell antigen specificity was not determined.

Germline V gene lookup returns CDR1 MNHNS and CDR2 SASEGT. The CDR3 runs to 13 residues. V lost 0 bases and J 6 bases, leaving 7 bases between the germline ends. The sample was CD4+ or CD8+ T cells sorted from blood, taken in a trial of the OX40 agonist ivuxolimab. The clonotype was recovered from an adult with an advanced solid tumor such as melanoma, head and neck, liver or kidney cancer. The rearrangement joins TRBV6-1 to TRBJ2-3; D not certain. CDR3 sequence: CASSEARKDTQYF. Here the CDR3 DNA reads TGTGCCAGCAGTGAAGCGCGGAAGGATACGCAGTATTTT.